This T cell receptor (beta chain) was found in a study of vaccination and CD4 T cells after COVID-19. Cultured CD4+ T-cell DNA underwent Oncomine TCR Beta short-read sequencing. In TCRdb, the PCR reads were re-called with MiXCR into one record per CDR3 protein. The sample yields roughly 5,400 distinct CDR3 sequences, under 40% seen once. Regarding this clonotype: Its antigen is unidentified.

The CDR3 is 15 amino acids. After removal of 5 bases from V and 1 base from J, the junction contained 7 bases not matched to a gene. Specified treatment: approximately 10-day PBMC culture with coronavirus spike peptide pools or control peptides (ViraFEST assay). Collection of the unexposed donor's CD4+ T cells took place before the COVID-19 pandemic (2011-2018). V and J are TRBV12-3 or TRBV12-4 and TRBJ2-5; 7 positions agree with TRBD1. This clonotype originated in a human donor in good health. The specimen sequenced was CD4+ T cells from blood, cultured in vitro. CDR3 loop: CASSKATGTQETQYF. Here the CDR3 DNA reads TGTGCCAGCAGTAAAGCGACAGGGACCCAAGAGACCCAGTACTTC.